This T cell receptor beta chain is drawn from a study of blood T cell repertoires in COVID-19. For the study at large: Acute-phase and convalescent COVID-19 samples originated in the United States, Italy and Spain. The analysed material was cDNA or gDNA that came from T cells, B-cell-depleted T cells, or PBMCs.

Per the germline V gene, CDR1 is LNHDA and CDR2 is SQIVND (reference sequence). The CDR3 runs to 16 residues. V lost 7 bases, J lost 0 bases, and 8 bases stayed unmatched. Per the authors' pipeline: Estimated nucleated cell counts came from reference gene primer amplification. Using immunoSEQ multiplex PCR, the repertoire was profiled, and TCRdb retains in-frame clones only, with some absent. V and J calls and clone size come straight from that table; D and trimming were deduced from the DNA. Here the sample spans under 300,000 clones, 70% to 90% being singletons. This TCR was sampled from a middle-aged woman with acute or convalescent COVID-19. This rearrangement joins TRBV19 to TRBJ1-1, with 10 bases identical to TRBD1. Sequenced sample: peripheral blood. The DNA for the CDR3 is TGTGCCAGTACCCGGACAGGGGGTTTCATGAACACTGAAGCTTTCTTT. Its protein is CASTRTGGFMNTEAFF. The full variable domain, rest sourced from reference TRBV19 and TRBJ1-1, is DGGITQSPKYLFRKEGQNVTLSCEQNLNHDAMYWYRQDPGQGLRLIYYSQIVNDFQKGDIAEGYSVSREKKESFPLTVTSAQKNPTAFYLCASTRTGGFMNTEAFFGQGTRLTVV.